This section outlines one TCR beta chain sequence together with its context. Its antigen is undetermined. The sample originates from a study of shared clonotypes between healthy human individuals. Whole-study findings and limits: Sample collection involved blood only; tissue repertoires are likely different.

Libraries were prepared by immunoSEQ multiplex PCR; TCRdb keeps only in-frame clonotypes and omits some of them. In the table there are 2 million or so clones, around 96% of which are singletons. The CDR3 has 16 amino acids. Germline trimming cut 5 bases from V and 5 bases from J; bases unmatched to any gene: 8. The V gene's germline CDR1 is MNHNY and CDR2 SVGAGI (reference sequence). CD45RO-negative cells were positively selected for CCR7, leaving out terminally differentiated effector memory CD45RA+ cells. All of the donors resided in Nashville, Tennessee, and each was a Caucasian adult. The chain couples TRBV6-6 to TRBJ2-1; 11 positions match TRBD2. The specimen was naive CD8+ T cells sorted from blood. The receptor comes from a young man in good health. CDR3 in DNA: TGTGCCAGCAGTACTCGGCTAGCGGGGGGAGACAATGAGCAGTTCTTC. It yields the protein CASSTRLAGGDNEQFF.